This record covers a single T cell receptor beta chain. This specimen belongs to a study of cytomegalovirus exposure and HLA in healthy donors. In the PCR, 60 Vbeta and 13 Jbeta primers were used. Only in-frame clones appear in the TCRdb table, and some are missing; sequencing was by immunoSEQ multiplex PCR. This specimen shows around 76,000 clones; the ten leading clones hold less than 6%. Losses at the gene ends were 2 bases for V and 5 bases for J; bases not matched to a gene: 5. Germline V lookup: CDR1 KGHSH, CDR2 LQKENI. This CDR3 has 16 amino acids. This chain connects TRBV18 to TRBJ2-3, with TRBD2 matching 12 bases. This receptor was identified in a man aged 35-49 years in good health and CMV-seronegative. The source material was PBMCs. The CDR3 bases are TGTGCCAGCTCACCAAAGACTAGCGGGAGCGGAGATACGCAGTATTTT. Its protein product is CASSPKTSGSGDTQYF. Drawing the rest from reference TRBV18 and TRBJ2-3, the complete variable domain is NAGVMQNPRHLVRRRGQEARLRCSPMKGHSHVYWYRQLPEEGLKFMVYLQKENIIDESGMPKERFSAEFPKEGPSILRIQQVVRGDSAAYFCASSPKTSGSGDTQYFGPGTRLTVL.